This TCR beta chain was recovered during a study of blood T cells in healthy people across ages (dated by TCRdb to about 2015). Background on the whole study: In model experiments, template switching captured roughly one uniquely barcoded TCR beta cDNA molecule for every two T cells. Age-related changes in TCR beta repertoire diversity were measured in the study by deep sequencing normalized with unique cDNA molecular identifiers. Four age groups were formed from the donors: young (average roughly 16 years), middle-aged (approximately 40), aged (62) and long-lived (82). Donors of different ages were randomly distributed across sequencing lanes to avoid experimental bias. Two additional independent replicas of 1 million unique cDNA reads from the same blood draw were analyzed for two donors (one aged 18 to 30 and one aged 80 or older). The full study reports these points: Because the CMV infection status of the donors was unknown, age-related changes in expanded clonotypes may potentially have been confounded. The percentage of naive T cells measured by flow cytometry correlated strongly with observed TCR beta diversity. The long-lived group showed more naive CD4+ T cells, fewer expanded clones and increased TCR diversity than the aged group, suggesting age selection. Estimates of total diversity from one million sequenced T cells were regarded as lower bounds and underestimates. As age increased, observed TCR beta diversity per million T cells dropped in a roughly linear way, and a significant reduction was already evident by age about 40. Since profiling was done on bulk unsorted PBMCs, naive and antigen-experienced compartments could not be conclusively compared.

Worth noting for this clonotype: Its target antigen remains unknown. No quality values exist for individual bases; no much larger clone is one base distant.

The method behind the library was 5' RACE. The instrument given in TCRdb is Illumina HiSeq 2500. A second PCR of roughly 7 to 12 cycles was performed with a sample-barcoded 5' primer and a J-beta primer mix. Each TCR beta cDNA molecule received a unique molecular identifier from a template-switch 5' adaptor carrying 12 random nucleotides. At least 2.5 million CDR3-containing paired-end reads were obtained from each sample. First-strand cDNA synthesis was performed from all RNA using the Mint cDNA synthesis kit, with priming by a TRBC-specific oligonucleotide. Following uracil-DNA glycosylase treatment, a first 18-cycle PCR with universal primers M1SS and BC2_uni_R was performed on all cDNA. The original pipeline was this. For normalization, 1 million high-quality reads, each with a distinct molecular identifier, were randomly selected from each sample. Reads with shared molecular identifiers were discarded instead of being binned into consensus sequences. MiTCR, set to a Q25 quality threshold and the strictest error-elimination algorithm, was used for CDR3 identification, clonotype clustering and error correction. A nonparametric unseen species model using Euler transformation provided a lower-bound estimate of total TCR beta diversity. The raw public data were reprocessed by TCRdb itself: fastp quality trimming at Q25, MiXCR clonotype calling, in-frame beta chains only. Here each entry gathers all rows of one CDR3 protein and keeps the most common genes and DNA. Clone size and V and J calls follow TCRdb, not the original study. A total of nearly 800,000 distinct CDR3 sequences appear in this sample, more than 55% of them only once. The ten largest clonotypes hold more than 25% of the sample.

Systemically healthy Caucasian individuals from Russia, approximately 39 in total and aged about 6 to 95 years, were included as donors. Approximately 10 milliliters of peripheral blood were collected from each donor into EDTA-treated Vacutainer tubes. Ficoll-Paque density-gradient centrifugation was used to isolate PBMCs, with at least 7 million per sample. Trizol reagent was used to extract total RNA from PBMCs, with at least 5 micrograms per sample. For every donor, an aliquot of PBMCs went through flow cytometry to measure the percentages of naive CD45RAhigh/CD27high T cells. The germline V gene yields SQVTM for CDR1 and ANQGSEA for CDR2. The CDR3 sequence holds 11 residues, the cysteine and phenylalanine included. The read is trimmed to its CDR3 DNA, 33 bases read in frame from base 1. A distance of 13 bases separates the germline ends of V and J, which lose 7 bases and 10 bases respectively.

Sequenced sample: blood. The clonotype comes from a middle-aged man in good health. The V gene is TRBV29-1 and the J gene is TRBJ1-4, and perhaps TRBD1 as D gene, on 5 matching bases. The CDR3 in this case is CSASTVAKLFF. The nucleotides read TGCAGCGCGTCGACAGTGGCAAAACTGTTTTTT.